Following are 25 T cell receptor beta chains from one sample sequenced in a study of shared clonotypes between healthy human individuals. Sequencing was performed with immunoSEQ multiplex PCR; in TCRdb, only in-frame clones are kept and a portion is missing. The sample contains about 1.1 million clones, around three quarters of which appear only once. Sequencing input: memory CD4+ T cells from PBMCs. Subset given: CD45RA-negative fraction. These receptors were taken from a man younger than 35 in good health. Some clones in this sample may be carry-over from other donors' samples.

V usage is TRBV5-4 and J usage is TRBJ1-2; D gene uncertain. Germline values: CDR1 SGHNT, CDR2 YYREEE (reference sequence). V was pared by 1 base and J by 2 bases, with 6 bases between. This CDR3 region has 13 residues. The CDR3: CASSLSRNYGYTF. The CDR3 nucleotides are TGTGCCAGCAGCTTGAGTCGGAACTATGGCTACACCTTC.

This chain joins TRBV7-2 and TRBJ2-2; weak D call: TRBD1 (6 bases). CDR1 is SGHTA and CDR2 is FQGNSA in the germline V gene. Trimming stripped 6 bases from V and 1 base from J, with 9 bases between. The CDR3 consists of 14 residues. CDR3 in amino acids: CASRWGQNTGELFF. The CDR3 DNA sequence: TGTGCCAGCAGATGGGGACAGAACACCGGGGAGCTGTTTTTT.

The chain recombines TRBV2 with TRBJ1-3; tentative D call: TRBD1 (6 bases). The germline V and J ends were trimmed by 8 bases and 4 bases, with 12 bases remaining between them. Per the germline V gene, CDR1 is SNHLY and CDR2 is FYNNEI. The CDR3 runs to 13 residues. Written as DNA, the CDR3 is TGTGCCAGCCAAACAGGGTACGGAAACACCATATATTTT. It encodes CASQTGYGNTIYF.

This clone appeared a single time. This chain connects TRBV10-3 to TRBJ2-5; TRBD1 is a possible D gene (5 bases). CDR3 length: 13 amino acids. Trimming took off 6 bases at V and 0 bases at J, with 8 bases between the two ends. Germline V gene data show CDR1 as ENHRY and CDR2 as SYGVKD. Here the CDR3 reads CAIRLGDQETQYF. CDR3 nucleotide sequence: TGTGCCATCAGGTTAGGGGACCAAGAGACCCAGTACTTC.

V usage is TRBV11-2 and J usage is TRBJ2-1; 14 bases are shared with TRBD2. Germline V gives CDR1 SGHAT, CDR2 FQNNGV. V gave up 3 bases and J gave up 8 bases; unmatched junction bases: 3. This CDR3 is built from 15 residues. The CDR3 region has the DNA TGTGCCAGCAGCTTGGGACTAGCGGGAGTTTATGAGCAGTTCTTC. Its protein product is CASSLGLAGVYEQFF. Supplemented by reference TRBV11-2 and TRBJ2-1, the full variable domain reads EAGVAQSPRYKIIEKRQSVAFWCNPISGHATLYWYQQILGQGPKLLIQFQNNGVVDDSQLPKDRFSAERLKGVDSTLKIQPAKLEDSAVYLCASSLGLAGVYEQFFGPGTRLTVL.

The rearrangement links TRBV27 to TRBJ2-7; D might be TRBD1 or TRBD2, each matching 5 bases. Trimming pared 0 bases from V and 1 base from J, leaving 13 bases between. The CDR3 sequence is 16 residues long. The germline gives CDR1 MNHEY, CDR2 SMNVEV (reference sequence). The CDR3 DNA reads TGTGCCAGCAGTTTATCCCTCCGGGACCTTTCCTACGAGCAGTACTTC. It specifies CASSLSLRDLSYEQYF.

CDR3 loop: CASSLLGLVYNEQFF. The CDR3 nucleotides read TGTGCCAGCAGCTTATTGGGACTAGTCTACAATGAGCAGTTCTTC. V gene TRBV7-6 combines with J gene TRBJ2-1, with TRBD2 matching over 8 bases. The CDR3 totals 15 residues. The V gene's germline CDR1 is SGHVS and CDR2 FNYEAQ. The V segment lost 2 bases and the J segment 3 bases; nucleotides outside the gene matches: 3.

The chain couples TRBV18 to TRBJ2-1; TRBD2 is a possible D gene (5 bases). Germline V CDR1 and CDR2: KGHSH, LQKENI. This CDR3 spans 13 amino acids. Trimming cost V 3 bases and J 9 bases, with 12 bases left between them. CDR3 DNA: TGTGCCAGCTCACCTTGGGGAAGCGGTGAGCAGTTCTTC. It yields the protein CASSPWGSGEQFF. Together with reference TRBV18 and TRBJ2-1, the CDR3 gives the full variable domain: NAGVMQNPRHLVRRRGQEARLRCSPMKGHSHVYWYRQLPEEGLKFMVYLQKENIIDESGMPKERFSAEFPKEGPSILRIQQVVRGDSAAYFCASSPWGSGEQFFGPGTRLTVL.

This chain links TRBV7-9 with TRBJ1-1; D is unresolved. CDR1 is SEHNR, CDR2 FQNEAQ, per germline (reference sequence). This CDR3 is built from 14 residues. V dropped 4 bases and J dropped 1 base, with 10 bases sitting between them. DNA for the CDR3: TGTGCCAGCAGCTCACAGACACAGAACACTGAAGCTTTCTTT. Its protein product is CASSSQTQNTEAFF.

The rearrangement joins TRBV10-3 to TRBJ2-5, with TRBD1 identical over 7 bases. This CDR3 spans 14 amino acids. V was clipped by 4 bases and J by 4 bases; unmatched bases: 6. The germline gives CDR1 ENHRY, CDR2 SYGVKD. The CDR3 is CAISGRTGAETQYF. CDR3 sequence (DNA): TGTGCCATCAGTGGACGAACAGGGGCAGAGACCCAGTACTTC.

CDR3 loop: CASSTMYPIQSRANVLTF. The CDR3 coding sequence is TGTGCCAGCAGTACGATGTATCCGATACAAAGTCGGGCCAACGTCCTGACTTTC. The chain links TRBV2 to TRBJ2-6; D not resolved. Trimming took off 5 bases at V and 5 bases at J, with 22 bases between the two ends. CDR3 size: 18 residues. The germline CDR1 and CDR2 sequences are SNHLY and FYNNEI.

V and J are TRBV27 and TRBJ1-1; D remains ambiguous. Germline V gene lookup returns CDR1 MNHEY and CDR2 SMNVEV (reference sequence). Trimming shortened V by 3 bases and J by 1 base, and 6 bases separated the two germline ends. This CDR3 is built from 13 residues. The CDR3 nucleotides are TGTGCCAGCAGTTTTCTGTCGAACACTGAAGCTTTCTTT. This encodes CASSFLSNTEAFF.

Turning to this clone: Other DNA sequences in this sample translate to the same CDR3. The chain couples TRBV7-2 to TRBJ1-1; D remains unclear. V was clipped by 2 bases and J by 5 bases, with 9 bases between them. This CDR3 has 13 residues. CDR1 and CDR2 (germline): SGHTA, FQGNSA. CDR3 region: CASSLKGGTEAFF. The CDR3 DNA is TGTGCCAGCAGCTTAAAGGGAGGGACTGAAGCTTTCTTT. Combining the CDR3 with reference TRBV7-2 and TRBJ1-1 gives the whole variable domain GAGVSQSPSNKVTEKGKDVELRCDPISGHTALYWYRQSLGQGLEFLIYFQGNSAPDKSGLPSDRFSAERTGGSVSTLTIQRTQQEDSAVYLCASSLKGGTEAFFGQGTRLTVV.

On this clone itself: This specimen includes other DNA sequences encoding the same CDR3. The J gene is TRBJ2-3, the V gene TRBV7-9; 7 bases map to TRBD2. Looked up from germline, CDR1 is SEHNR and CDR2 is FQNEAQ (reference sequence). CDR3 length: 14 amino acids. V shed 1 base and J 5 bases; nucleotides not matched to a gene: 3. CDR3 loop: CASSLGLAGDTQYF. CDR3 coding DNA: TGTGCCAGCAGCTTAGGACTAGCCGGAGATACGCAGTATTTT. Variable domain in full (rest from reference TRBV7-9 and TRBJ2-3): DTGVSQNPRHKITKRGQNVTFRCDPISEHNRLYWYRQTLGQGPEFLTYFQNEAQLEKSRLLSDRFSAERPKGSFSTLEIQRTEQGDSAMYLCASSLGLAGDTQYFGPGTRLTVL.

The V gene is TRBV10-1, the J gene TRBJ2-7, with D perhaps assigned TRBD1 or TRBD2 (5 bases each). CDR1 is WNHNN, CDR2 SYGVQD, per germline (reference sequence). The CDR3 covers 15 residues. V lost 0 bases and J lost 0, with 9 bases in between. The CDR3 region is CASSESRDLSYEQYF. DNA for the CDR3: TGCGCCAGCAGTGAGTCGAGGGACCTCTCCTACGAGCAGTACTTC.

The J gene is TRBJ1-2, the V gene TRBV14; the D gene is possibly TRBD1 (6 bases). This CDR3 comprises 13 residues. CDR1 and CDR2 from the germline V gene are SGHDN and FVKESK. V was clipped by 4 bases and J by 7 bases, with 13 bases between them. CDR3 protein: CASSPDRWFGYTF. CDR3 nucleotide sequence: TGTGCCAGCAGCCCCGACAGGTGGTTTGGCTACACCTTC.

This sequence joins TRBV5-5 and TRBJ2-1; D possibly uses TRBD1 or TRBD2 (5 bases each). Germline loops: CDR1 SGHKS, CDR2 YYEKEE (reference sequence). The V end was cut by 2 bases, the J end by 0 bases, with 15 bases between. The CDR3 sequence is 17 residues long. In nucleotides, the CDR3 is TGTGCCAGCAGCTTCCGAGGGGACCGGAGCTCCTACAATGAGCAGTTCTTC. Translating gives CASSFRGDRSSYNEQFF.

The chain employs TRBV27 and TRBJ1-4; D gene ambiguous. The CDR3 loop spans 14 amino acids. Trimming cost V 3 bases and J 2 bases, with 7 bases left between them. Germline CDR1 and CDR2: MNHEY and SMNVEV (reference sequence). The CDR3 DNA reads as TGTGCCAGCAGTTTTATAAGGACTAATGAAAAACTGTTTTTT. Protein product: CASSFIRTNEKLFF.

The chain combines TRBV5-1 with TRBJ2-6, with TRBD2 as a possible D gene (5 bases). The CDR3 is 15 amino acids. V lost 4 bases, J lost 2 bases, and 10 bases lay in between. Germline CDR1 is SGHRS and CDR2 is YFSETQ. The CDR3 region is CASSAGGPGANVLTF. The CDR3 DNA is TGCGCCAGCAGCGCAGGAGGCCCTGGGGCCAACGTCCTGACTTTC.

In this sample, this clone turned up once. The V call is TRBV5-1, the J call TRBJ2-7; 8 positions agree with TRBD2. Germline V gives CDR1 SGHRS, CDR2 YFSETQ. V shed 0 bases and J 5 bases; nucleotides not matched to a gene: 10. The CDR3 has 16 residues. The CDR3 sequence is CASSLAYSGILHEQYF. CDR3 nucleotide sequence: TGCGCCAGCAGCTTGGCCTATAGCGGGATATTGCACGAGCAGTACTTC.

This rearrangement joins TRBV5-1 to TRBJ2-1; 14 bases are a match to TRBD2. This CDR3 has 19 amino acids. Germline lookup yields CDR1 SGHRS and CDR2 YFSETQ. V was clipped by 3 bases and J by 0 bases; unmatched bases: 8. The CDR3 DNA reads TGCGCCAGCAGCTATCCAGCCGGGACTAGCGGGAGCTCCTACAATGAGCAGTTCTTC. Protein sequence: CASSYPAGTSGSSYNEQFF.

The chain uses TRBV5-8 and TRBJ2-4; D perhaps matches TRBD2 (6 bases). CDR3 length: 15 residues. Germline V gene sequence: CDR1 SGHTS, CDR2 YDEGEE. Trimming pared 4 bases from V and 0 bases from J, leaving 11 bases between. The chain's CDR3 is CASSQEGGAKNIQYF. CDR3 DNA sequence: TGTGCCAGCAGCCAAGAGGGAGGAGCCAAAAACATTCAGTACTTC.

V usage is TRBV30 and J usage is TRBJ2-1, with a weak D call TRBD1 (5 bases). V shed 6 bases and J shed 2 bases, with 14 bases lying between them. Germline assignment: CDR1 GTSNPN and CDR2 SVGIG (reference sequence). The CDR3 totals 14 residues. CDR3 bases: TGTGCCTGTAGGGGAAGTAGTGCCTACAATGAGCAGTTCTTC. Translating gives CACRGSSAYNEQFF.

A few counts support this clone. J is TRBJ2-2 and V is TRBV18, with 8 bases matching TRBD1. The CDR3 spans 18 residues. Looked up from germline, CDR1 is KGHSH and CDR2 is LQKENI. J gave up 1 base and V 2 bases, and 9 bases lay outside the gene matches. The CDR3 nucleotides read TGTGCCAGCTCACCAAGGCCCCCAGGGGGCCTGAACACCGGGGAGCTGTTTTTT. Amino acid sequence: CASSPRPPGGLNTGELFF.

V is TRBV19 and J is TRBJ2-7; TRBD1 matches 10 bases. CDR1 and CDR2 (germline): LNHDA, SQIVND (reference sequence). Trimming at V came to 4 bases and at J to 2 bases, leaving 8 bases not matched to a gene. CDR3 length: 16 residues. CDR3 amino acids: CASSSGTGASPYEQYF. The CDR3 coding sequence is TGTGCCAGTAGTAGCGGGACAGGGGCTAGCCCCTACGAGCAGTACTTC.